This T cell receptor beta chain was captured by sequencing in a study of shared T cell receptors in the human thymus. Method: immunoSEQ multiplex PCR; TCRdb's copy keeps in-frame clones and lacks some. The sample includes about 730,000 clones, approximately 83% of them seen just once. CDR1 is GTSNPN and CDR2 is SVGIG in the germline V gene (reference sequence). This CDR3 contains 15 residues. Trimming left V 1 base short and J 0 bases short, with 11 bases between. These same records also appear under a second study, on human thymus T cells.

The chain carries TRBV30 and TRBJ2-3; TRBD2 is a possible D gene (6 bases). This TCR came from a girl less than two years old with a congenital heart defect. Sequenced sample: thymocytes. CDR3 sequence: CAWSGLGASTDTQYF. For the CDR3, the DNA is TGTGCCTGGAGTGGACTAGGGGCTAGCACAGATACGCAGTATTTT.